Shown below are 4 T cell receptor beta chains from a single sample sequenced in a study of cytomegalovirus exposure and HLA in healthy donors. Amplification used 60 Vbeta primers and 13 Jbeta primers. TCRdb keeps only in-frame clones here, not all; method: immunoSEQ multiplex PCR. This sample has approximately 100,000 clones; approximately 79% occur once, and the top ten carry about 2%. Sequenced sample: PBMCs. The source of these receptors is a male donor in good health and CMV-seronegative.

V is TRBV6-1 and J is TRBJ2-7; 7 bases match TRBD2. Germline loops: CDR1 MNHNS, CDR2 SASEGT. The CDR3 is 13 residues long. Unmatched junction bases numbered 3, after V lost 6 bases and J lost 1 base. CDR3 sequence (DNA): TGTGCCAGCAGAGCTAGCGGATCCTACGAGCAGTACTTC. It is translated as CASRASGSYEQYF.

The chain has TRBV29-1 and TRBJ2-3; no clear D. The CDR3 extends over 12 amino acids. Germline V CDR1 and CDR2: SQVTM, ANQGSEA. Trimming pared 7 bases from V and 2 bases from J, leaving 10 bases between. The CDR3 DNA reads TGCAGCGCTCGCAAACTCACAGATACGCAGTATTTT. This translates into CSARKLTDTQYF.

V gene TRBV6-6 combines with J gene TRBJ1-6, with 9 bases identical to TRBD1. The V and J ends lost 6 bases and 7 bases, in that order; junction bases with no gene match: 4. The CDR3 has 14 amino acids. Germline V gene lookup returns CDR1 MNHNY and CDR2 SVGAGI (reference sequence). The CDR3: CASSQDRGNSPLHF. The DNA of the CDR3 is TGTGCCAGCAGCCAGGACAGGGGAAATTCACCCCTCCACTTT.

The V call is TRBV7-9, the J call TRBJ2-1; 8 bases are a match to TRBD2. With 6 bases clipped from V and 6 bases from J, the junction kept 4 bases outside the gene matches. Germline loops: CDR1 SEHNR, CDR2 FQNEAQ (reference sequence). The CDR3 has 13 residues. The DNA for the CDR3 is TGTGCCAGCAGGGCCGGGACTAGCAATGAGCAGTTCTTC. This translates into CASRAGTSNEQFF.